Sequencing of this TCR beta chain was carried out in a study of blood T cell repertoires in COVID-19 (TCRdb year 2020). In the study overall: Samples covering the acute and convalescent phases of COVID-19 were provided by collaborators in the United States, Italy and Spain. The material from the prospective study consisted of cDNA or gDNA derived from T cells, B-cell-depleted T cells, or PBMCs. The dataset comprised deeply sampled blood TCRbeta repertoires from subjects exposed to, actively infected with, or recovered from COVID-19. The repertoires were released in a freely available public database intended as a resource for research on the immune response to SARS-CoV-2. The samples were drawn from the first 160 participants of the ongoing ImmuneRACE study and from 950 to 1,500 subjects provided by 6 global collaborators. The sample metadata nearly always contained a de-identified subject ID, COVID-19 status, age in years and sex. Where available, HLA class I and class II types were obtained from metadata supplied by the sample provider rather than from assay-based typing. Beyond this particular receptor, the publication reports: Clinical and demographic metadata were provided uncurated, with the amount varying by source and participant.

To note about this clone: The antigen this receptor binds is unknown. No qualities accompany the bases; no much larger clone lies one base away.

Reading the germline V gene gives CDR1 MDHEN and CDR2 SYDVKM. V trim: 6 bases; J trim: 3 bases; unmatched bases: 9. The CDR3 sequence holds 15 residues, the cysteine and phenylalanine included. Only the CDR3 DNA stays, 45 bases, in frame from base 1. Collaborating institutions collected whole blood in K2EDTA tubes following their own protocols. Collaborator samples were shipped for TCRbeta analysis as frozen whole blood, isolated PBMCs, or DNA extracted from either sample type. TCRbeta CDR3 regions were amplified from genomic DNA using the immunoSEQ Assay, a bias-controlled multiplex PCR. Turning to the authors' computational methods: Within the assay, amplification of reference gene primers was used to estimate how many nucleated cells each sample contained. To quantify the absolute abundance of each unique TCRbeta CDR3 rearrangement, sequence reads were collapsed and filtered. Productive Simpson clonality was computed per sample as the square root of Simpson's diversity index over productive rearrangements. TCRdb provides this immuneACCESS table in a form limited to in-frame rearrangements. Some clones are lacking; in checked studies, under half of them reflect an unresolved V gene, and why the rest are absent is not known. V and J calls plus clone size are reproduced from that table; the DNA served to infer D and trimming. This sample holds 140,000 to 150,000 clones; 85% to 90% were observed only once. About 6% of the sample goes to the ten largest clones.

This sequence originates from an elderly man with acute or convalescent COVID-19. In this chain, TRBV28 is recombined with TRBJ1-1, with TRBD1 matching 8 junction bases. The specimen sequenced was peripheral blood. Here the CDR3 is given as CASRNPGQGYTEAFF. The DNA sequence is TGTGCCAGCAGGAACCCCGGACAGGGCTACACTGAAGCTTTCTTT.